The 21 T cell receptor beta chains below all came from one sample that was sequenced in a study of shared clonotypes between healthy human individuals (dated by TCRdb to the early 2020s). Libraries came from the immunoSEQ multiplex PCR assay. Drawn from immuneACCESS, this table holds only the in-frame rearrangements with V and J called that TCRdb kept. Clones are partly lost; checked studies trace under half to an unresolved V gene and leave the rest unexplained. In all, the sample holds 2 million or so clones, and 90% to 95% of those were seen once. About 0.13% of the sample comes from the top ten. Material: naive CD4+ T cells sorted from blood. The meaning of the sample's cell subset or site label: CD45RA+ positively selected. Every receptor here comes from a man younger than 35 in good health.

The chain has TRBV30 and TRBJ1-6; 7 bases are a match to TRBD1. Per the germline V gene, CDR1 is GTSNPN and CDR2 is SVGIG (reference sequence). The CDR3 length is 15 residues. V shed 2 bases, J shed 8 bases, and the junction held 9 bases outside the gene matches. This chain's CDR3 is CAWSQRQGRDSPLHF. CDR3 DNA: TGTGCCTGGAGTCAGCGACAGGGCAGGGATTCACCCCTCCACTTT.

The chain couples TRBV2 to TRBJ1-6, with 7 bases fitting TRBD1. The CDR3 is 14 amino acids. Germline lookup yields CDR1 SNHLY and CDR2 FYNNEI. The junction had 9 bases not matched to a gene; V was cut back by 7 bases and J by 9 bases. The CDR3 here is CASTPTGLGSPLHF. The CDR3, as DNA: TGTGCCAGCACCCCGACAGGGTTAGGTTCACCCCTCCACTTT.

This clone was seen just once. J is TRBJ2-7 and V is TRBV5-1; 8 nucleotides match TRBD2. With V trimmed by 4 bases and J by 7 bases, 4 bases remained unmatched. Germline assignment: CDR1 SGHRS and CDR2 YFSETQ. The CDR3 spans 12 residues. CDR3 DNA sequence: TGCGCCAGCAGCCCGGAGCGGGGGGAGCAGTACTTC. It translates to CASSPERGEQYF.

The table lists this clone with a count of one. This chain uses TRBV13 with TRBJ2-7, with D perhaps TRBD2 (5 bases). Trimming removed 7 bases from V and 4 bases from J, with 14 bases in between. The CDR3 is made up of 13 amino acids. Germline V gives CDR1 PRHDT, CDR2 FYEKMQ (reference sequence). CDR3 nucleotides: TGTGCCAGCACCTCGACGGGATCTTACGAGCAGTACTTC. Residues: CASTSTGSYEQYF.

This chain uses TRBV13 with TRBJ2-7, with D maybe TRBD1 (6 bases). The CDR3 is made up of 14 amino acids. Between the trimmed V and J ends, which lost 0 bases and 2 bases, there was a span of 8 bases. Germline V gene lookup returns CDR1 PRHDT and CDR2 FYEKMQ (reference sequence). The CDR3 sequence is CASSLGTGAYEQYF. The CDR3 DNA reads as TGTGCCAGCAGCTTAGGGACAGGAGCCTACGAGCAGTACTTC.

This clone was seen only a few times. The identical CDR3 is also encoded by other nucleotide sequences in the sample. This chain uses TRBV7-3 with TRBJ2-1; D unclear. The V and J ends lost 4 bases and 6 bases respectively, with 4 bases between them. CDR3 length equals 11 residues. Germline CDR1 reads SGHTA; CDR2 reads FQGTGA. The CDR3: CASSSGNEQFF. The CDR3, as DNA: TGTGCCAGCAGCTCGGGCAATGAGCAGTTCTTC.

The J gene is TRBJ2-1, the V gene TRBV6-6, with 7 nucleotides matching TRBD2. The CDR3 length is 15 residues. The V gene's germline CDR1 is MNHNY and CDR2 SVGAGI (reference sequence). J lost 6 bases, V lost 5 bases, and 10 bases had no gene match. CDR3 DNA: TGTGCCAGCAGTGTGGAGCGGGGTGTCTTCAATGAGCAGTTCTTC. Amino acids: CASSVERGVFNEQFF.

On this clone itself: No DNA is shown, since the ends of the CDR3 on it are uncertain; the CDR3 is the one TCRdb lists. This chain links TRBV6-5 with TRBJ2-1. Germline V gives CDR1 MNHEY, CDR2 SVGAGI. The CDR3 comprises 13 residues, both ends counted. The CDR3 spells CASSWGLGARMVF.

The chain joins TRBV18 to TRBJ2-1; D is unresolved. CDR1 and CDR2 from the germline V gene are KGHSH and LQKENI. V was pared by 6 bases and J by 6 bases, with 18 bases between. CDR3 length: 15 residues. The CDR3 loop reads CASSPPVYLVNEQFF. CDR3 bases: TGTGCCAGCTCTCCCCCGGTCTACCTAGTCAATGAGCAGTTCTTC. The entire variable domain, with the rest obtained from reference TRBV18 and TRBJ2-1, is as follows: NAGVMQNPRHLVRRRGQEARLRCSPMKGHSHVYWYRQLPEEGLKFMVYLQKENIIDESGMPKERFSAEFPKEGPSILRIQQVVRGDSAAYFCASSPPVYLVNEQFFGPGTRLTVL.

The chain combines TRBV10-1 with TRBJ1-6, with D unresolved. The V end lost 0 bases, the J end lost 10 bases, and 10 bases lay between the germline ends. The CDR3 sequence is 14 residues long. Germline lookup yields CDR1 WNHNN and CDR2 SYGVQD (reference sequence). CDR3: CASSESGNDSPLHF. In DNA, the CDR3 is TGCGCCAGCAGTGAGTCCGGGAACGACTCACCCCTCCACTTT.

The chain is built from TRBV5-1 and TRBJ2-7; D may be TRBD1 or TRBD2 (5 bases each). Trimming left V 1 base short and J 3 bases short, with 11 bases between. The germline gives CDR1 SGHRS, CDR2 YFSETQ. The CDR3 is 14 residues long. CDR3 protein: CASSLRDGYYEQYF. The CDR3 DNA follows: TGCGCCAGCAGCTTGAGGGACGGATACTACGAGCAGTACTTC.

This sequence joins TRBV30 and TRBJ2-4; no clear D gene. The CDR3 runs 16 residues. Trimming stripped 3 bases from V and 0 bases from J, with 15 bases between. Germline V gene lookup returns CDR1 GTSNPN and CDR2 SVGIG (reference sequence). CDR3 in amino acids: CAWRPPGFLAKNIQYF. CDR3 bases: TGTGCCTGGAGGCCTCCAGGATTTCTAGCCAAAAACATTCAGTACTTC. The whole variable domain, filled in from reference TRBV30 and TRBJ2-4, reads SQTIHQWPATLVQPVGSPLSLECTVEGTSNPNLYWYRQAAGRGLQLLFYSVGIGQISSEVPQNLSASRPQDRQFILSSKKLLLSDSGFYLCAWRPPGFLAKNIQYFGAGTRLSVL.

This clone was observed a single time. The rearrangement joins TRBV6-5 to TRBJ1-6; 8 positions agree with TRBD1. Per the germline V gene, CDR1 is MNHEY and CDR2 is SVGAGI. The CDR3 contains 14 residues. Trimming cost V 7 bases and J 8 bases; bases outside gene matches: 7. The CDR3 DNA is TGTGCCAGCACCCGTCAGGACAGGGATTCACCCCTCCACTTT. Residues: CASTRQDRDSPLHF.

The chain carries TRBV14 and TRBJ1-4; 9 nucleotides match TRBD1. The CDR3 has 16 residues. Trimming at V came to 2 bases and at J to 3 bases, leaving 4 bases not matched to a gene. Per the germline V gene, CDR1 is SGHDN and CDR2 is FVKESK. CDR3 nucleotide sequence: TGTGCCAGCAGCCAACAACAGGGGGCCCCTAATGAAAAACTGTTTTTT. It specifies CASSQQQGAPNEKLFF.

This clone was recorded once. This sequence joins TRBV7-6 and TRBJ2-5, with 8 bases identical to TRBD1. V was pared by 3 bases and J by 6 bases, with 6 bases of the junction left unmatched. The CDR3 loop spans 14 amino acids. Germline CDR1 SGHVS, CDR2 FNYEAQ. CDR3 region: CASSFVTGGKTQYF. CDR3 DNA sequence: TGTGCCAGCAGCTTCGTAACAGGGGGGAAGACCCAGTACTTC.

The rearrangement uses TRBV4-1 and TRBJ1-2; D uncertain. The germline V and J ends were trimmed by 0 bases and 8 bases, with 13 bases remaining between them. This CDR3 is built from 14 residues. In germline, CDR1 is MGHRA, CDR2 YSYEKL. CDR3 coding DNA: TGCGCCAGCAGCCAAGATCAAGTCCCATCCGGCTACACCTTC. This gives the protein CASSQDQVPSGYTF.

This clone was seen a single time. The chain links TRBV29-1 to TRBJ1-2, with TRBD1 identical over 12 bases. The germline gives CDR1 SQVTM, CDR2 ANQGSEA. CDR3 length equals 15 residues. V gave up 5 bases and J gave up 8 bases; unmatched junction bases: 12. CDR3 DNA: TGCAGCGTTACCCCAGGGGACAGGGGGCTAAAAGGCTACACCTTC. As protein: CSVTPGDRGLKGYTF. The entire variable domain, with the rest obtained from reference TRBV29-1 and TRBJ1-2, is as follows: SAVISQKPSRDICQRGTSLTIQCQVDSQVTMMFWYRQQPGQSLTLIATANQGSEATYESGFVIDKFPISRPNLTFSTLTVSNMSPEDSSIYLCSVTPGDRGLKGYTFGSGTRLTVV.

This clone was observed once. V and J are TRBV6-6 and TRBJ1-3; TRBD1 aligns across 7 bases. V was clipped by 5 bases and J by 0 bases; unmatched bases: 7. Germline lookup yields CDR1 MNHNY and CDR2 SVGAGI (reference sequence). The CDR3 is made up of 16 amino acids. The CDR3 nucleotides are TGTGCCAGCAGTGCCTTAGGACAGGTCTCTGGAAACACCATATATTTT. It codes for CASSALGQVSGNTIYF.

In the case of this clone: Other DNA sequences within the sample encode an identical CDR3. The chain's CDR3 is CASSPKVNTEAFF. In nucleotides, the CDR3 is TGTGCCAGCTCACCGAAGGTGAACACTGAAGCTTTCTTT. This chain connects TRBV18 to TRBJ1-1; no clear D. V shed 3 bases and J shed 0 bases, with 5 bases lying between them. The CDR3 consists of 13 residues. Germline V gene data show CDR1 as KGHSH and CDR2 as LQKENI.

This clone was detected once. CDR3 sequence reads: CASSFQGSSGNTIYF. CDR3 bases: TGTGCCAGCAGTTTCCAGGGTAGCTCTGGAAACACCATATATTTT. The chain links TRBV6-6 to TRBJ1-3; D is possibly TRBD1 (5 bases). With 4 bases removed from V and 0 bases from J, the gap between germline ends came to 10 bases. This CDR3 is 15 amino acids long. Germline V gives CDR1 MNHNY, CDR2 SVGAGI (reference sequence).

The chain carries TRBV10-3 and TRBJ1-2; TRBD1 agrees at 9 bases. This CDR3 region has 13 residues. CDR1 is ENHRY and CDR2 is SYGVKD in the germline V gene. The V gene end was trimmed by 6 bases and the J gene end by 4 bases; junction bases not matched to a gene: 3. The CDR3 is CAISPDRGYGYTF. The CDR3, as DNA: TGTGCCATCAGCCCGGACAGGGGCTATGGCTACACCTTC.